Shown below are 28 T cell receptor beta chains from a single sample sequenced in a study of a mutant IDH1 vaccine in newly diagnosed glioma. Assay: immunoSEQ multiplex PCR; the TCRdb copy retains only in-frame clones and omits some. The table shows about 67,000 clones, with approximately 82% occurring only once. Time point meaning: baseline, week 1 (first vaccination visit). Treatment meaning: pre-vaccination baseline after standard-of-care therapy. This specimen consisted of peripheral blood mononuclear cells (PBMCs), obtained from a glioma patient treated with radiotherapy, temozolomide or both. These receptor sequences come from a woman aged 18-35 years with glioma. Some clones in this sample may be carry-over from other donors' samples.

This clone turned up a few times. The genes are TRBV5-6 and TRBJ2-2; 10 nucleotides agree with TRBD2. Germline CDR1 SGHDT, CDR2 YYEEEE. V lost 4 bases and J lost 6; bases outside the gene matches: 12. The CDR3 is 17 residues long. The CDR3 spells CASSLGGALAGAGELFF. The CDR3 DNA follows: TGTGCCAGCAGCCTTGGGGGGGCCCTAGCGGGGGCCGGGGAGCTGTTTTTT. Full variable domain (remainder filled in from reference TRBV5-6 and TRBJ2-2): DAGVTQSPTHLIKTRGQQVTLRCSPKSGHDTVSWYQQALGQGPQFIFQYYEEEERQRGNFPDRFSGHQFPNYSSELNVNALLLGDSALYLCASSLGGALAGAGELFFGEGSRLTVL.

A note on this clone: One end of the junction varies from germline; a read error may be responsible. The rearrangement joins TRBV11-1 to TRBJ2-2, with D possibly TRBD2 on 5 matching bases. The CDR3 runs 15 residues. Germline V gene sequence: CDR1 SGHAT, CDR2 FQDESV (reference sequence). CDR3 amino acids: CASRHSTGNNGELFF. CDR3 sequence (DNA): TGTGCCAGCAGACACAGTACCGGGAACAACGGGGAGCTGTTTTTT. Based on the CDR3 plus reference TRBV11-1 and TRBJ2-2, the full variable domain is EAEVAQSPRYKITEKSQAVAFWCDPISGHATLYWYRQILGQGPELLVQFQDESVVDDSQLPKDRFSAERLKGVDSTLKIQPAELGDSAMYLCASRHSTGNNGELFFGEGSRLTVL.

The rearrangement links TRBV7-7 to TRBJ2-1; 9 nucleotides agree with TRBD1. With V trimmed by 3 bases and J by 9 bases, 6 bases remained unmatched. This CDR3 has 14 amino acids. CDR1 is SSHAT and CDR2 is FNYEAQ in the germline V gene (reference sequence). CDR3 loop: CASSLMGQGTEQFF. For the CDR3, the DNA is TGTGCCAGCAGCTTGATGGGACAGGGCACTGAGCAGTTCTTC.

CDR3 DNA sequence: TGTGCCACCAGCAGGGGCAGAATCACAGGAAACTATGGCTACACCTTC. This encodes CATSRGRITGNYGYTF. The chain links TRBV15 to TRBJ1-2, with D perhaps matching TRBD1 (5 bases). V lost 3 bases and J lost 2, with 16 bases in between. Germline lookup yields CDR1 LNHNV and CDR2 YYDKDF (reference sequence). CDR3 length: 16 amino acids.

V and J are TRBV4-2 and TRBJ1-2, with 7 bases lining up with TRBD1. CDR1 and CDR2 from the germline V gene are LGHNA and YNFKEQ. There are 13 residues in the CDR3. After removal of 6 bases from V and 8 bases from J, the junction contained 9 bases not matched to a gene. The CDR3 DNA reads as TGTGCCAGCAGGGGGGACAGTTGGGGAGGCTACACCTTC. Protein product: CASRGDSWGGYTF.

Details on this clone: The germline gene is not matched at one end of the junction; a read error may be the cause. The chain employs TRBV7-7 and TRBJ2-1; 9 positions match TRBD1. In germline, CDR1 is SSHAT, CDR2 FNYEAQ (reference sequence). This CDR3 has 15 residues. CDR3 nucleotide sequence: TGTGCTAGCAGCGTAGGGACAGGGCTATCCAATGAGCAGTTCTTC. This gives the protein CASSVGTGLSNEQFF. Complete variable domain (other parts from reference TRBV7-7 and TRBJ2-1): GAGVSQSPRYKVTKRGQDVTLRCDPISSHATLYWYQQALGQGPEFLTYFNYEAQPDKSGLPSDRFSAERPEGSISTLTIQRTEQRDSAMYRCASSVGTGLSNEQFFGPGTRLTVL.

The J gene is TRBJ2-7, the V gene TRBV7-2, with D uncertain. Germline V CDR1 and CDR2: SGHTA, FQGNSA. Trimming removed 1 base from V and 4 bases from J, with 5 bases in between. The CDR3 loop spans 12 amino acids. CDR3 DNA: TGTGCCAGCAGCTTAGGATGGTACGAGCAGTACTTC. Amino acids: CASSLGWYEQYF. The full variable domain, its missing parts supplied by reference TRBV7-2 and TRBJ2-7, is GAGVSQSPSNKVTEKGKDVELRCDPISGHTALYWYRQSLGQGLEFLIYFQGNSAPDKSGLPSDRFSAERTGGSVSTLTIQRTQQEDSAVYLCASSLGWYEQYFGPGTRLTVT.

V is TRBV4-3 and J is TRBJ1-6; D ambiguous. With 2 bases removed from V and 0 bases from J, the gap between germline ends came to 11 bases. The CDR3 is made up of 17 amino acids. Per the germline V gene, CDR1 is LGHNA and CDR2 is YSLEER. The CDR3 region has the DNA TGCGCCAGCAGCCAATTCCCAGAGAGCTCCTATAATTCACCCCTCCACTTT. This codes for CASSQFPESSYNSPLHF.

The chain combines TRBV19 with TRBJ1-3; D is undetermined. Germline V gene sequence: CDR1 LNHDA, CDR2 SQIVND (reference sequence). This CDR3 spans 16 amino acids. V lost 6 bases and J lost 7, with 22 bases in between. CDR3: CASRDWAPPASNTIYF. In nucleotides, the CDR3 is TGTGCCAGTAGGGACTGGGCTCCACCTGCCTCCAACACCATATATTTT. Full variable domain (outside the CDR3, taken from reference TRBV19 and TRBJ1-3): DGGITQSPKYLFRKEGQNVTLSCEQNLNHDAMYWYRQDPGQGLRLIYYSQIVNDFQKGDIAEGYSVSREKKESFPLTVTSAQKNPTAFYLCASRDWAPPASNTIYFGEGSWLTVV.

V is TRBV27 and J is TRBJ1-1; D perhaps matches TRBD1 (5 bases). Germline V gene lookup returns CDR1 MNHEY and CDR2 SMNVEV (reference sequence). V lost 6 bases, J lost 3 bases, and 17 bases lay in between. This CDR3 spans 15 amino acids. CDR3 in amino acids: CASRESGGWDTEAFF. CDR3 sequence (DNA): TGTGCCAGCAGGGAATCGGGGGGGTGGGACACTGAAGCTTTCTTT.

V and J are TRBV5-4 and TRBJ2-6, with D perhaps TRBD1 or TRBD2 (5 bases each). The CDR3 totals 16 residues. Germline V lookup: CDR1 SGHNT, CDR2 YYREEE (reference sequence). Trimming shortened V by 10 bases and J by 0 bases, and 17 bases separated the two germline ends. The CDR3 loop is CAYGTRVPSGANVLTF. The DNA for the CDR3 is TGTGCCTACGGGACCAGGGTACCCTCTGGGGCCAACGTCCTGACTTTC.

The CDR3 here is CASSSRGTGADGYTF. The CDR3, as DNA: TGTGCCAGCAGCTCTAGGGGGACAGGGGCGGATGGCTACACCTTC. The genes are TRBV11-3 and TRBJ1-2, with 10 bases aligning to TRBD1. Germline CDR1 and CDR2: SGHNT and YENEEA. This CDR3 comprises 15 residues. The V gene end was trimmed by 4 bases and the J gene end by 6 bases; junction bases not matched to a gene: 8.

This clone turned up a few times. V usage is TRBV13 and J usage is TRBJ1-4; D uncertain. Germline lookup yields CDR1 PRHDT and CDR2 FYEKMQ (reference sequence). Trimming removed 5 bases at V and 8 bases at J, with 12 bases between. The CDR3 covers 13 residues. In DNA form, the CDR3 reads TGTGCCAGCAGCCGGAACGATGAGGAAAAACTGTTTTTT. This translates into CASSRNDEEKLFF.

This sequence joins TRBV4-3 and TRBJ1-1, with 8 bases that match TRBD1. CDR3 length: 16 residues. Trimming removed 0 bases from V and 5 bases from J; junction bases left unmatched: 8. Germline values: CDR1 LGHNA, CDR2 YSLEER. CDR3 amino acids: CASSQDAATGETEAFF. CDR3 DNA: TGCGCCAGCAGCCAAGATGCCGCGACAGGGGAAACTGAAGCTTTCTTT.

V is TRBV10-1 and J is TRBJ1-1; D not certain. Trimming removed 4 bases at V and 1 base at J, with 13 bases between. The germline gives CDR1 WNHNN, CDR2 SYGVQD (reference sequence). This CDR3 has 15 amino acids. The CDR3 region is CASSVQGKSNTEAFF. The CDR3 DNA follows: TGCGCCAGCAGTGTTCAAGGCAAATCGAACACTGAAGCTTTCTTT.

This clone was picked up a small number of times. This chain joins TRBV15 and TRBJ1-1; 9 positions agree with TRBD1. Germline CDR1 is LNHNV and CDR2 is YYDKDF (reference sequence). The J segment lost 7 bases and the V segment lost 9 bases, leaving 6 bases of the junction unmatched. CDR3 size: 12 residues. The CDR3 DNA reads as TGTGCCACACGGGACAGGGCTTTTGAAGCTTTCTTT. Protein sequence: CATRDRAFEAFF.

This chain links TRBV19 with TRBJ1-1; the D gene is possibly TRBD1 (5 bases). CDR3 length equals 15 residues. The germline V gene has CDR1 LNHDA and CDR2 SQIVND (reference sequence). V lost 6 bases and J 5 bases, leaving 19 bases between the germline ends. CDR3 amino acids: CASSWRDGIWTEAFF. In DNA, the CDR3 is TGTGCCAGTAGCTGGAGGGACGGTATATGGACTGAAGCTTTCTTT.

CDR3 DNA: TGTGCCACCAGCCAGGGGACTAGCGGGAGGGAGGAGCAGTACTTC. Residues: CATSQGTSGREEQYF. The rearrangement joins TRBV15 to TRBJ2-7; TRBD2 matches at 16 bases. Trimming at V came to 5 bases and at J to 7 bases, leaving 5 bases not matched to a gene. This CDR3 has 15 residues. Per germline, CDR1 LNHNV and CDR2 YYDKDF (reference sequence).

This sequence joins TRBV6-5 and TRBJ2-1; 8 bases agree with TRBD2. The CDR3 totals 13 residues. The germline V gene encodes CDR1 MNHEY and CDR2 SVGAGI. The trim removed 2 bases at V and 12 bases at J, leaving 6 bases unmatched. The CDR3 loop is CASSYRIGLAQFF. In DNA, the CDR3 is TGTGCCAGCAGTTACCGAATAGGACTAGCGCAGTTCTTC.

The J gene is TRBJ1-5, the V gene TRBV25-1; unclear D gene. Trimming took off 2 bases at V and 2 bases at J, with 1 base between the two ends. The CDR3 runs to 12 residues. Germline V gene sequence: CDR1 MGHDK, CDR2 SYGVNS. The chain's CDR3 is CASSEGNQPQHF. CDR3 in DNA: TGTGCCAGCAGTGAAGGCAATCAGCCCCAGCATTTT.

In its sample, this clone was seen a few times. The chain combines TRBV19 with TRBJ1-1; no reliable D call. Trimming left V 6 bases short and J 0 bases short, with 11 bases between. The CDR3 runs 14 residues. Germline CDR1 and CDR2: LNHDA and SQIVND (reference sequence). The CDR3 here is CASSFAGLNTEAFF. CDR3 sequence (DNA): TGTGCCAGTAGCTTTGCGGGTTTGAACACTGAAGCTTTCTTT.

This chain links TRBV5-1 with TRBJ1-2; 9 nucleotides align to TRBD1. The CDR3 runs to 14 residues. J lost 4 bases, V lost 0 bases, and 1 base had no gene match. Germline-derived CDR1 and CDR2 are SGHRS and YFSETQ. CDR3 region: CASSLGGQGYGYTF. For the CDR3, the DNA is TGCGCCAGCAGCTTGGGGGGACAGGGCTATGGCTACACCTTC.

The chain recombines TRBV11-3 with TRBJ2-2, with a weak D call TRBD2 (6 bases). The V and J ends lost 4 bases and 7 bases respectively, with 7 bases between them. CDR3 length: 12 amino acids. Germline V lookup: CDR1 SGHNT, CDR2 YENEEA. CDR3 loop: CASSSGGGELFF. The CDR3, as DNA: TGTGCCAGCAGCTCCGGGGGCGGGGAGCTGTTTTTT.

This chain connects TRBV5-1 to TRBJ2-7; TRBD2 agrees at 10 bases. The CDR3 totals 16 residues. In germline, CDR1 is SGHRS, CDR2 YFSETQ. With 3 bases clipped from V and 3 bases from J, the junction kept 9 bases outside the gene matches. The CDR3 DNA reads as TGCGCCAGCAGCTCCCGCCGGACTAGCGGAAGCTACGAGCAGTACTTC. It codes for CASSSRRTSGSYEQYF.

This clone came up a few times. The gene calls are TRBV7-3 and TRBJ2-1; 11 nucleotides match TRBD2. In germline, CDR1 is SGHTA, CDR2 FQGTGA. This CDR3 is 15 amino acids long. V shed 5 bases, J shed 3 bases, and the junction held 3 bases outside the gene matches. As DNA, the CDR3 is TGTGCCAGCAGCAGACTAGCGGGGAGCTACAATGAGCAGTTCTTC. Translation: CASSRLAGSYNEQFF.

V is TRBV5-6 and J is TRBJ1-2, with a tentative D call TRBD1 (6 bases). CDR1 and CDR2 from the germline V gene are SGHDT and YYEEEE. Between the trimmed V and J ends, which lost 0 bases and 4 bases, there was a span of 16 bases. This CDR3 region has 16 residues. For the CDR3, the DNA is TGTGCCAGCAGCTTGGTAGGGGGAAAGGCTACCTATGGCTACACCTTC. Translating it yields CASSLVGGKATYGYTF.

DNA of the CDR3: TGTGCCAGCAGCCAAGATACGGCGGCTATGATGACCGGGGAGCTGTTTTTT. Residues: CASSQDTAAMMTGELFF. The chain has TRBV4-2 and TRBJ2-2; D gene uncertain. Germline V gene data show CDR1 as LGHNA and CDR2 as YNFKEQ. Trimming pared 0 bases from V and 5 bases from J, leaving 16 bases between. CDR3 length equals 17 residues.

This clone was observed once. This chain joins TRBV11-2 and TRBJ2-5, with 13 bases that match TRBD2. Germline CDR1 is SGHAT and CDR2 is FQNNGV. This CDR3 has 16 residues. J was trimmed by 2 bases and V by 4 bases; bases with no gene match: 4. The CDR3 spells CASSSRTSGRQETQYF. The CDR3 DNA sequence: TGTGCCAGCAGCTCCCGGACTAGCGGGAGACAAGAGACCCAGTACTTC.